This T cell receptor beta chain was captured in a study of blood T cell repertoires in COVID-19. V trimming: 5 bases; J trimming: 7 bases; junction bases outside the gene matches: 11. The CDR3 runs 14 residues. Germline V CDR1 and CDR2: SGHRS, YFSETQ. Using immunoSEQ multiplex PCR, the repertoire was profiled, and TCRdb retains in-frame clones only, with some absent. The sample has 440,000 or so clones, 89% seen once. The sequence was collected from a woman aged 40 to 50 with COVID-19, enrolled during active disease. Material for sequencing was peripheral blood. This sequence joins TRBV5-1 and TRBJ1-1; TRBD1 matches 7 bases. The CDR3 sequence is CASRPQGGGVEAFF. In DNA form, the CDR3 reads TGCGCCAGCAGGCCTCAGGGGGGAGGTGTTGAAGCTTTCTTT.